This is a list of T cell receptor beta chains from one sample in a study of T cell changes during pregnancy in multiple sclerosis. Produced via immunoSEQ multiplex PCR; TCRdb's table is partial and in-frame only. The sample carries approximately 72,000 clones, about 94% recorded once. The sequenced sample was peripheral blood, obtained in the first trimester of pregnancy. These receptors all come from a female donor in good health, enrolled as a control in a pregnancy study. CDR3s include the opening cysteine and the closing phenylalanine or tryptophan. The D gene is left open where the match is weak. Size is omitted from some rows. Given values are once, few, many or a class for expanded clones.

j_call d_call clone_size v_call cdr3_nt cdr3_aa
TRBJ2-6 NA NA TRBV27 TGTGCCAGCAGTGAGTCCGGGGCCAACGTCCTGACTTTC CASSESGANVLTF
TRBJ2-7 NA NA TRBV10-3 TGTGCCATCAGTGAGTCAGGGCGGGAATCCTACGAGCAGTACTTC CAISESGRESYEQYF
TRBJ2-1 NA NA TRBV7-6 TGTGCCAGCAGCTTAGAGGCTAGCGAGTACAATGAGCAGTTCTTC CASSLEASEYNEQFF
TRBJ1-1 TRBD1 NA TRBV7-9 TGTGCCAGCAGCCGCGGGACAGAAGGCTCCACTGGGAACACTGAAGCTTTCTTT CASSRGTEGSTGNTEAFF
TRBJ2-3 TRBD1 NA TRBV10-3 TGTGCCATCAGTACCGGGACAGGGGATTCAGATACGCAGTATTTT CAISTGTGDSDTQYF
TRBJ2-7 TRBD2 NA TRBV7-2 TGTGCCAGCAGGATCGCGGGGGGCTACGAGCAGTACTTC CASRIAGGYEQYF
TRBJ2-3 NA NA TRBV2 TGTGCCAGCTCACTAGGAGGCACAGATACGCAGTATTTT CASSLGGTDTQYF
TRBJ1-1 TRBD1 NA TRBV27 TGTGCCAGCAGTGCGACAGGGGCCAACACTGAAGCTTTCTTT CASSATGANTEAFF
TRBJ2-1 NA NA TRBV11-3 TGTGCCAGCAGCCCAGGGAGGGGGGGCGCTTACAATGAGCAGTTCTTC CASSPGRGGAYNEQFF
TRBJ1-4 TRBD1 NA TRBV9 TGTGCCAGCAGCGTAGCCGGGGACAGCTGGGGCCCCCTAACTAATGAAAAACTGTTTTTT CASSVAGDSWGPLTNEKLFF
TRBJ2-5 TRBD2 NA TRBV5-6 TGTGCCAGCAGCCCCCCCGGACTAGCGGGACGAGAGACCCAGTACTTC CASSPPGLAGRETQYF
TRBJ2-1 TRBD2 NA TRBV5-1 TGCGCCAGCCAGCTTGGCACTAGCGGGAGGATCAACAATGAGCAGTTCTTC CASQLGTSGRINNEQFF
TRBJ2-1 TRBD2 NA TRBV7-8 TGTGCCAGCAGCTTAGCGCTAATAGGGACTAGCGGGAACGGCGAGCAGTTCTTC CASSLALIGTSGNGEQFF
TRBJ2-5 TRBD2 NA TRBV5-4 TGTGCCAGCAGCTTGGGTCTAGCGGGGCAAGAGACCCAGTACTTC CASSLGLAGQETQYF
TRBJ2-7 NA once TRBV5-1 TGCGCCAGCAGCTCGACAGGAAACTACGAGCAGTACTTC CASSSTGNYEQYF
TRBJ2-3 NA NA TRBV20-1 TGCAGTGCTAGAGTACTCGCGCAGCAGTATTTT CSARVLAQQYF
TRBJ2-7 TRBD2 NA TRBV27 TGTGCCAGCAGATTGGGTACAATAGCGGGAGGGCCCTCCTACGAGCAGTACTTC CASRLGTIAGGPSYEQYF
TRBJ2-7 TRBD1 NA TRBV7-6 TGTGCCAGCAGCCCCCGGGACAGGTACTACGAGCAGTACTTC CASSPRDRYYEQYF
TRBJ2-4 TRBD2 NA TRBV27 TGTGCCAGCAGTTCAACACTTGGACTAGCGGTAGCCAAAAACATTCAGTACTTC CASSSTLGLAVAKNIQYF